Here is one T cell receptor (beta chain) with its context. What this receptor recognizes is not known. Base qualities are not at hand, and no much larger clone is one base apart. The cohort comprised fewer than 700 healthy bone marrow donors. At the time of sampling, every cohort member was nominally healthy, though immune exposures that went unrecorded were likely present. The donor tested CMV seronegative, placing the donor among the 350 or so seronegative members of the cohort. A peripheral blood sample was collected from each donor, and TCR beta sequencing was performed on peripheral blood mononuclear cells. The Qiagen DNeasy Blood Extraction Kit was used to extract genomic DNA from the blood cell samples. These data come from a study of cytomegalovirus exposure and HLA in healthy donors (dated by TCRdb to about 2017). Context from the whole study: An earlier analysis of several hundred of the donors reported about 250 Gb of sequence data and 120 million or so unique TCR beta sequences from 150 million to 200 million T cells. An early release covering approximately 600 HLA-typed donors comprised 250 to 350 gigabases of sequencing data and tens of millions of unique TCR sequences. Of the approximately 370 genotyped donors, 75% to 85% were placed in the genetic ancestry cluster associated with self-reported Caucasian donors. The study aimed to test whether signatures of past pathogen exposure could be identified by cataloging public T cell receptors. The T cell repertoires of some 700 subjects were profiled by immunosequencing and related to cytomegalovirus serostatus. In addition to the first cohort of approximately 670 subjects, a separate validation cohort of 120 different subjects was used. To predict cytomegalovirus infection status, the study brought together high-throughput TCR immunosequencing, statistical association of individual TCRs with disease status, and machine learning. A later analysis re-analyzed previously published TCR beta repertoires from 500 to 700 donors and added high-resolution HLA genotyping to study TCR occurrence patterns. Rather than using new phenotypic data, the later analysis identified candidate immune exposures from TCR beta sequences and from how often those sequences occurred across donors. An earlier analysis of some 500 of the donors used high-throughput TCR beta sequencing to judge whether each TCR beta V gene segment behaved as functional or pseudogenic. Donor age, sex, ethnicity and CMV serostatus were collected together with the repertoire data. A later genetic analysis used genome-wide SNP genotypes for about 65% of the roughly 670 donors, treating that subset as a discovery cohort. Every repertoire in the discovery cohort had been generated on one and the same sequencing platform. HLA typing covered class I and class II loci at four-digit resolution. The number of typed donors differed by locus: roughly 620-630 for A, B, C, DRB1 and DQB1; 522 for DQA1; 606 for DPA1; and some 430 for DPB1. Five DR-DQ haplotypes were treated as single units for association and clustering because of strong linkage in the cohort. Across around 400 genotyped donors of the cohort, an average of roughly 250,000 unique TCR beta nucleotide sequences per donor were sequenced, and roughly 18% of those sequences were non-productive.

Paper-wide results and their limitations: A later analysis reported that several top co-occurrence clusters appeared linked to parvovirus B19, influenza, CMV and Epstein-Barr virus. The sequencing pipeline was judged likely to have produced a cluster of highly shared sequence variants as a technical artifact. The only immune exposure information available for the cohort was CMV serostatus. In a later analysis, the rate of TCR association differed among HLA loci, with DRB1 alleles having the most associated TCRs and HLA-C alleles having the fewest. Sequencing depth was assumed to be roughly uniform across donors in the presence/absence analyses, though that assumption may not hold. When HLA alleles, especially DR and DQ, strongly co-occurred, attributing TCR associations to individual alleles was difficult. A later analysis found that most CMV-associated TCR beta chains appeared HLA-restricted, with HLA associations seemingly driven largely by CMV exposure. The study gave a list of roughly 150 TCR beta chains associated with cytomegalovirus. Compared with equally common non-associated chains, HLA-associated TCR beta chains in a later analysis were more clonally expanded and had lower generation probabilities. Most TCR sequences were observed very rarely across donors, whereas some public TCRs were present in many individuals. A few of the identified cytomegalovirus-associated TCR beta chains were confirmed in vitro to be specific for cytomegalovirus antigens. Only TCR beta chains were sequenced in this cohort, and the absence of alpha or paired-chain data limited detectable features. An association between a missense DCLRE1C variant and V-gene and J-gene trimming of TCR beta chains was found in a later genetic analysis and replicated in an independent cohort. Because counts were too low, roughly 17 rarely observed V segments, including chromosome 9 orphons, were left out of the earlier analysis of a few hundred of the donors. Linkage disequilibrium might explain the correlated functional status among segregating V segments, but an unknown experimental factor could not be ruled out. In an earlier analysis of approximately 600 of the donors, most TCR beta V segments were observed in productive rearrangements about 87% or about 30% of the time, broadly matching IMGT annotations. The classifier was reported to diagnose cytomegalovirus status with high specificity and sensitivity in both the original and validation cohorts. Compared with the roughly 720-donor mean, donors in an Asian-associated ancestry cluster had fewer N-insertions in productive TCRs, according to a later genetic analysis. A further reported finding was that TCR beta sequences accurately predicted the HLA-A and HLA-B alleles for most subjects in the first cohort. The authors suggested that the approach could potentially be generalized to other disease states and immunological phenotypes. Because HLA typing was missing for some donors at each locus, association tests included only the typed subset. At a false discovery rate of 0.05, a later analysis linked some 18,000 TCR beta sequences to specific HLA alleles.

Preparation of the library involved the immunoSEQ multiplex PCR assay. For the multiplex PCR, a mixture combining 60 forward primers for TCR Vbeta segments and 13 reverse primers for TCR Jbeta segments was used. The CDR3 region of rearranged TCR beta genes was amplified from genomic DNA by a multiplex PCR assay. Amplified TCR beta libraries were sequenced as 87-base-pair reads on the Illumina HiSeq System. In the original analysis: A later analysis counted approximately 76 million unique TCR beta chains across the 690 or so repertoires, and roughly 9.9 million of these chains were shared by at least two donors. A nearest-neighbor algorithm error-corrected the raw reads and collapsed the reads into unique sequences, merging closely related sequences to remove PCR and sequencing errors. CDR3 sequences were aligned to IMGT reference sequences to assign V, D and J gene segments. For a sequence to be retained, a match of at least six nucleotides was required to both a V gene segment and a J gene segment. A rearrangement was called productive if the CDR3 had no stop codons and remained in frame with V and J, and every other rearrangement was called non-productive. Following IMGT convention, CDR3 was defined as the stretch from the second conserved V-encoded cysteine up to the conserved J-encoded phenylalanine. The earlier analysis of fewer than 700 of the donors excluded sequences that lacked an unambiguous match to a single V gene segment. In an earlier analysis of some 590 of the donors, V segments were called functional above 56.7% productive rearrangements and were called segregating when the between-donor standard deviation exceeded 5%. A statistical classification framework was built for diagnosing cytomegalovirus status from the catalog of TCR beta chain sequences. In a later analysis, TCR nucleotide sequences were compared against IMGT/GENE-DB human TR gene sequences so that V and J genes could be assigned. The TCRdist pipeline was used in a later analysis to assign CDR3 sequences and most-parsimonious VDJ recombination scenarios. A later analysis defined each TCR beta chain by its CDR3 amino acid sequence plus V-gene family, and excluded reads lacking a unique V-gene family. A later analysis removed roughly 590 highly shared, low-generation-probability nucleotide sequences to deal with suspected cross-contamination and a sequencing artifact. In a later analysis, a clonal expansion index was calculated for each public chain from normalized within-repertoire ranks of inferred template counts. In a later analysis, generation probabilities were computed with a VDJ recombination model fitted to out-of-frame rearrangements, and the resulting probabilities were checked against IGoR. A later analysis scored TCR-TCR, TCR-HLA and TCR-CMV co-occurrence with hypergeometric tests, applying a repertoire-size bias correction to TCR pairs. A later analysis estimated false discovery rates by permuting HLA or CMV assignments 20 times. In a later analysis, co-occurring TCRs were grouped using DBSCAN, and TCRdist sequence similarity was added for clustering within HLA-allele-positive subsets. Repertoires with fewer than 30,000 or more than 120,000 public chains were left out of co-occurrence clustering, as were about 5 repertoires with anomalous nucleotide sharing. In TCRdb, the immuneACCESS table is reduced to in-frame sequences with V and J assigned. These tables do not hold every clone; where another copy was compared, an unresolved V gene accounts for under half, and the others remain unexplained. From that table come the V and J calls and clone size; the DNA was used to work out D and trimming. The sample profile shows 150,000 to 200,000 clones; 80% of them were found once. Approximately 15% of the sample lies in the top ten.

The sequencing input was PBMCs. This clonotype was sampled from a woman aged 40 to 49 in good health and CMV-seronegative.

The nucleotide sequence is TGTGCCAGCAGCTCCCGACCTCCTCCTAGCGGGGGGGCTGCAGATACGCAGTATTTT. This sequence encodes CASSSRPPPSGGAADTQYF. Rearrangement joined TRBV7-9 to TRBJ2-3, and 12 junction bases match TRBD2. CDR1 and CDR2, per the germline V gene (reference sequence), are SEHNR and FQNEAQ. From the cysteine through the phenylalanine, the CDR3 covers 19 amino acids. The entry retains the CDR3 DNA only, 57 bases that are in frame from base 1. Germline trimming amounts to 4 bases on V and 4 bases on J, with 15 as the count of junction bases outside the gene matches. The CDR3 plus the reference TRBV7-9 and TRBJ2-3 genes for the other parts give the full variable domain: DTGVSQNPRHKITKRGQNVTFRCDPISEHNRLYWYRQTLGQGPEFLTYFQNEAQLEKSRLLSDRFSAERPKGSFSTLEIQRTEQGDSAMYLCASSSRPPPSGGAADTQYFGPGTRLTVL.